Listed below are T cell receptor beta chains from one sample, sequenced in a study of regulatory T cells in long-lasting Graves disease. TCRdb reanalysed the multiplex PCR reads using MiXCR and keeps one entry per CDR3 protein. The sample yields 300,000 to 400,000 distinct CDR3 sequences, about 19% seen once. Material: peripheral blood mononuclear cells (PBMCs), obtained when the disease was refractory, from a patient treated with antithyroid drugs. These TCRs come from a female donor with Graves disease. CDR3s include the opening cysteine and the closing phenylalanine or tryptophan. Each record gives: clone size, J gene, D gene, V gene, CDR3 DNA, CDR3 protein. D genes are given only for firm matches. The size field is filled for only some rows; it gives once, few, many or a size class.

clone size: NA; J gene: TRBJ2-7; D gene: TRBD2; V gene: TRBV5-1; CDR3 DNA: TGCGCCAGCAGCCCCCCCATTGGACTAGCGGGAGGCCACTACGAGCAGTACTTC; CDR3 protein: CASSPPIGLAGGHYEQYF
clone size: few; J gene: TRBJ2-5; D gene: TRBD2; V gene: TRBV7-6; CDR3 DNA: TGTGCCAGCAGCTCGGGGGGACTAGCGGGGCAAGAGACCCAGTACTTC; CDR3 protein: CASSSGGLAGQETQYF
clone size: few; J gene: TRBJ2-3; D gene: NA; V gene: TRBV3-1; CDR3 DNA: TGTGCCAGCAGCCAAGCGGGGAGCACAGATACGCAGTATTTT; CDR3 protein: CASSQAGSTDTQYF
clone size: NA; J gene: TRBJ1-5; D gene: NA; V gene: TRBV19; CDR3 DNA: TGTGCCAGTAGTATAGATCTAAGTCAGCCCCAGCATTTT; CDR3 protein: CASSIDLSQPQHF
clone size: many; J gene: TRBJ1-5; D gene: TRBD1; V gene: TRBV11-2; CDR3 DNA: TGTGCCAGCAGCTGGTCCGGGACAGGGGGAAATCAGCCCCAGCATTTT; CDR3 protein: CASSWSGTGGNQPQHF
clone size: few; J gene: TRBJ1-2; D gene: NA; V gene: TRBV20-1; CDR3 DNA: TGCAGTGTAACCGACCGGGGCTATGGCTACACCTTC; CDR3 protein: CSVTDRGYGYTF
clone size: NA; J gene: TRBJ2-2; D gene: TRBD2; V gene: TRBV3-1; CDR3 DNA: TGTGCCAGCAGCCAAGGGGGAGGGGCCGCGAACACCGGGGAGCTGTTTTTT; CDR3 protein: CASSQGGGAANTGELFF
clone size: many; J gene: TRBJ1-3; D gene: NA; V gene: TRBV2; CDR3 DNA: TGTGCCAGCAGTGTAGAAGGGGTCCTTGGAAACACCATATATTTT; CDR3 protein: CASSVEGVLGNTIYF
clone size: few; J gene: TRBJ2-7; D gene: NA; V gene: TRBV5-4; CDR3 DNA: TGTGCCAGCAGCCCGGGGCTGACCTCCTACGAGCAGTACTTC; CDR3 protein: CASSPGLTSYEQYF
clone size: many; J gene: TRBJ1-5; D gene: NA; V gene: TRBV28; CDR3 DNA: TGTGCCACCAAAAAGGCCGACAGGAGCGCTTATAGCAATCAGCCCCAGCATTTT; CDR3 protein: CATKKADRSAYSNQPQHF
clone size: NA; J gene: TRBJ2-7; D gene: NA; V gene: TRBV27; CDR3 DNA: TGTGCCAGCAGGCCCGGGACCGGGCCAACCGAGCAGTACTTC; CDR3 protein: CASRPGTGPTEQYF
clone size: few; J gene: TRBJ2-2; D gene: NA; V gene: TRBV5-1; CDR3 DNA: TGCGCCAGCAGCTTTCACCCCGGCAGTGCCGGGGAGCTGTTTTTT; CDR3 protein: CASSFHPGSAGELFF
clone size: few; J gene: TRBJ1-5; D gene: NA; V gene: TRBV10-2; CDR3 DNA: TGCGCCAGCACCGACAGGTACAATCAGCCCCAGCATTTT; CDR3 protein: CASTDRYNQPQHF
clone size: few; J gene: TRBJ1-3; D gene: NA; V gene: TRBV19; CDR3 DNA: TGTGCCAGTAGTTCAGACTACGCTGGAAACACCATATATTTT; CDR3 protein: CASSSDYAGNTIYF
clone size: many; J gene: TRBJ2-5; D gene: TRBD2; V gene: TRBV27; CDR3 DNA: TGTGCCAGCAGTTTATTAGGCGGGAGTGGCGAGACCCAGTACTTC; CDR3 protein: CASSLLGGSGETQYF
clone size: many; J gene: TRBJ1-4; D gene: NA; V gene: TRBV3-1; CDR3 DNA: TGTGCCAGCAGCCAGCGCGCACCAGGGTGGGGTGAAAAACTGTTTTTT; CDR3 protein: CASSQRAPGWGEKLFF
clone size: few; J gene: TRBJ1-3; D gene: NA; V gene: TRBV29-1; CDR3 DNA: TGCAGCGTCGCAGGGAACTCTGGAAACACCATATATTTT; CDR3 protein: CSVAGNSGNTIYF
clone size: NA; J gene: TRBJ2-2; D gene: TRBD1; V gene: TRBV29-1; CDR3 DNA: TGCAGCGCGACAGGGCCAGCGGGGGAGCTGTTTTTT; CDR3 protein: CSATGPAGELFF
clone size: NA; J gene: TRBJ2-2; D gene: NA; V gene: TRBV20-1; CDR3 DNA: TGCAGTGCTAGGGACCCCCGAGGGGCCGGGGAGCTGTTTTTT; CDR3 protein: CSARDPRGAGELFF
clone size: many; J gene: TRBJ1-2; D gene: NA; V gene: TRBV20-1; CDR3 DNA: TGCAGTGCTAGAGAGGCCACTAACTATGGCTACACCTTC; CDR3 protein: CSAREATNYGYTF
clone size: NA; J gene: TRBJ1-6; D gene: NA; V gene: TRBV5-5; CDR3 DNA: TGTGCCAGCAGCTTGAGGAGGGGACGCGACAATTCACCCCTCCACTTT; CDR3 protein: CASSLRRGRDNSPLHF
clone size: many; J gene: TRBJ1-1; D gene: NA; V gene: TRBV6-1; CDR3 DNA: TGTGCCAGCAGTACCCTGGAGGCCGCTTCTGAAGCTTTCTTT; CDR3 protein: CASSTLEAASEAFF
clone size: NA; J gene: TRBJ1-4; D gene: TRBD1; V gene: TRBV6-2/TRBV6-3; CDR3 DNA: TGTGCCAGCAGTTACTCCAGGGGGCTTAATGAAAAACTGTTTTTT; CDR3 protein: CASSYSRGLNEKLFF
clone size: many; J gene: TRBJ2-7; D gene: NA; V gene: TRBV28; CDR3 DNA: TGTGCCAGCACCGGCAGCCTCTACGAGCAGTACTTC; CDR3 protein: CASTGSLYEQYF
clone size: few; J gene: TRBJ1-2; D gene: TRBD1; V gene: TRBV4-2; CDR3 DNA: TGTGCCAGCAGCCAACCGGGACAGGGGGCAGAGTATGGCTACACCTTC; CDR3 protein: CASSQPGQGAEYGYTF
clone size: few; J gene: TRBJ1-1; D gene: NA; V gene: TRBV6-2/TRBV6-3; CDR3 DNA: TGTGCCAGCAGTTTTGAGGCAGGGGCTGAAGCTTTCTTT; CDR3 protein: CASSFEAGAEAFF
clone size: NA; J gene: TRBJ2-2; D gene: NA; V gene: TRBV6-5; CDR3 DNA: TGTGCCAGCAGTTACGTTTTTAAACAGGAAGTCGGCACCGGGGAGCTGTTTTTT; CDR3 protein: CASSYVFKQEVGTGELFF
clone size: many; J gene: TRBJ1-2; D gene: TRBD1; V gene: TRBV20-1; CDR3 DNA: TGCAGTGCTAGAGTGAGAGGGGGCGGAGGTAGCTCTATTGGCTACACCTTC; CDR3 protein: CSARVRGGGGSSIGYTF
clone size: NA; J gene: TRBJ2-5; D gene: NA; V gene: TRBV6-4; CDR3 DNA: TGTGCCAGCAGTTACTCGGCAGGCCAAGAGACCCAGTACTTC; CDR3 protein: CASSYSAGQETQYF
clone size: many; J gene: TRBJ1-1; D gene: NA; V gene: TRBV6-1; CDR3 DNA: TGTGCCAGCAGCCCCTCTTGGGGCACTGAAGCTTTCTTT; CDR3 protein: CASSPSWGTEAFF
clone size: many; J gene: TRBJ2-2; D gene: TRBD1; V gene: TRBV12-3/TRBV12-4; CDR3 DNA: TGTGCCAGCAGTTTAGCTATACCGGGACAGGGGGCCTTTTACACCGGGGAGCTGTTTTTT; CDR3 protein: CASSLAIPGQGAFYTGELFF
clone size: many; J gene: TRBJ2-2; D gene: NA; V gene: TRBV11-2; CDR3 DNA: TGTGCCAGCAGCTCTCAGGTCGGGGGCAGGTACACCGGGGAGCTGTTTTTT; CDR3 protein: CASSSQVGGRYTGELFF
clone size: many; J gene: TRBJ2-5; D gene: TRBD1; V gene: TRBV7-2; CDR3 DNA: TGTGCCAGCAGCACGCTGGACAGGACCCGGGAGACCCAGTACTTC; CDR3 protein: CASSTLDRTRETQYF
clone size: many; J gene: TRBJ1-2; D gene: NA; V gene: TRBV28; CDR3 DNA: TGTGCCAGCAGCCTTACCTCGTTCAAGGGACTGGGCTACACCTTC; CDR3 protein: CASSLTSFKGLGYTF
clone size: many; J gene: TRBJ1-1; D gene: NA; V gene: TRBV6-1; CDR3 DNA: TGTGCCAGCAGTGAGATAAAAGGAGGCGCTGAAGCTTTCTTT; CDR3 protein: CASSEIKGGAEAFF
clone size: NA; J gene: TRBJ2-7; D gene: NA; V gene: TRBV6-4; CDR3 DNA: TGTGCCAGCAGTTACACCTACAGGAGCTACTCCTACGAGCAGTACTTC; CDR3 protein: CASSYTYRSYSYEQYF
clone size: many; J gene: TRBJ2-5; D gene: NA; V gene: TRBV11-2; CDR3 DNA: TGTGCCAGCAGCCAAGACCGGGGGGAGACCCAGTACTTC; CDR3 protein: CASSQDRGETQYF
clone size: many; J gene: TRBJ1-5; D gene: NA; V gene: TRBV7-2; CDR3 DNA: TGTGCCAGCAGCTTAGTTCGGGGTGGGGCATTTAGCAATCAGCCCCAGCATTTT; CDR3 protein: CASSLVRGGAFSNQPQHF
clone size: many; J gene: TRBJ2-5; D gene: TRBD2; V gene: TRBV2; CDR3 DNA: TGTGCCAGCAGTGACCTAGCGGGGGTCCGGGAGACCCAGTACTTC; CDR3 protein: CASSDLAGVRETQYF
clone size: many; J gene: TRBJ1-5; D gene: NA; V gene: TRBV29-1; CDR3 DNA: TGCAGCGTTGAAGAGGGTTACAATCAGCCCCAGCATTTT; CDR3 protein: CSVEEGYNQPQHF
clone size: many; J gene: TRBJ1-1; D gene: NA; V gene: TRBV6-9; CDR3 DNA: TGTGCCAGCAGTTCACAGGGCCTGAACACTGAAGCTTTCTTT; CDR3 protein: CASSSQGLNTEAFF
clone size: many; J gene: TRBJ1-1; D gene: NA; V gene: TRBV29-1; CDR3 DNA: TGCAGCGTTGAAGATAGGAGGGGATTGGGCAGGGGCACTGAAGCTTTCTTT; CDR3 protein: CSVEDRRGLGRGTEAFF
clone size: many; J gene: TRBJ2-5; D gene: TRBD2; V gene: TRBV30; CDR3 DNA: TGTGCCTGGAGTGAGCTAGCGGGGCAAGAGACCCAGTACTTC; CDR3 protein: CAWSELAGQETQYF
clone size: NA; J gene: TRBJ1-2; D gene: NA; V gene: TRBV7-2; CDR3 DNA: TGTGCCAGCAGCTCACAGGGCTATGGCCACACCTTC; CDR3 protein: CASSSQGYGHTF
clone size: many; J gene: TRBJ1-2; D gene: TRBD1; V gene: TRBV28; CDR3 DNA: TGTGCCAGCAGTTACAGGGGAACCTATGGCTACACCTTC; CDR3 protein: CASSYRGTYGYTF
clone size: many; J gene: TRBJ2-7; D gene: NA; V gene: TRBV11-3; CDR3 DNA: TGTGCCAGCGGGGGCGTGAAGCAGTACTTC; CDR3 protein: CASGGVKQYF
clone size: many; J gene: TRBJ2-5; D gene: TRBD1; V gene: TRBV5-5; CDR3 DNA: TGTGCCAGCAGCTTGAGATGGTACAGGGGTTCGCGAGAGACCCAGTACTTC; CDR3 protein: CASSLRWYRGSRETQYF
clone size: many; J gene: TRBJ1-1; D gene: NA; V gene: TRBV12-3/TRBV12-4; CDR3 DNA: TGTGCCAGCAGACTCCTGGAAGGCTTCTTCCCCTTGAACACTGAAGCTTTCTTT; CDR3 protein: CASRLLEGFFPLNTEAFF
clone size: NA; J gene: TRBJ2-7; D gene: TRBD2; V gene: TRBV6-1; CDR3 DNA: TGTGCCGGCAAGACGGGAGGCCCCTACGAGCAGTACTTC; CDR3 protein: CAGKTGGPYEQYF